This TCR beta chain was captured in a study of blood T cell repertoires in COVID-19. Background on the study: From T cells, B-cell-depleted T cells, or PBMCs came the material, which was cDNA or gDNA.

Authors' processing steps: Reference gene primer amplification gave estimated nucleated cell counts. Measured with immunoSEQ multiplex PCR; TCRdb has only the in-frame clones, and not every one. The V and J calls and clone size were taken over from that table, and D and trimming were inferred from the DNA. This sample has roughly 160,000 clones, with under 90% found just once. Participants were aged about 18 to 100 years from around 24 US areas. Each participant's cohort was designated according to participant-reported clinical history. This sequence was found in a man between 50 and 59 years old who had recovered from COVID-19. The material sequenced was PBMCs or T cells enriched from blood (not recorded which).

The CDR3 protein is CAISESGQGAYEQYF. DNA for the CDR3: TGTGCCATCAGTGAGTCGGGACAGGGAGCGTACGAGCAGTACTTC. The rearrangement joins TRBV10-3 to TRBJ2-7, with TRBD1 matching 9 bases. Germline CDR1 is ENHRY and CDR2 is SYGVKD. Trimming cost V 0 bases and J 4 bases; bases outside gene matches: 4. This CDR3 has 15 residues.